This TCR beta chain was recorded in a study of T cell clonotyping in hematopoietic cell transplantation (dated by TCRdb to 2020 to 2022). Describing the broader study: The study collected around 130 blood samples from 30 to 35 consecutive transplant recipients and their related donors. Recruitment of patients ran from late 2015 to early 2017, and follow-up continued until late 2020 or until death.

Broader findings and caveats from the paper: The sample size was limited and the cells went unsorted, which meant the CD4 and CD8 repertoire contributions could not be told apart. After transplant, TCR diversity in recipients dropped, and pathologically expanded clonotypes increased progressively from day 30 to day 180. Overlap with donor repertoires was found for only a small fraction of recipient repertoires, with over 95% found to appear de novo at the given depth. Donor and pretransplant recipient Inverse Simpson Index values predicted broader posttransplant TCR repertoire diversity.

Related transplant donors provided blood samples for TCR beta sequencing. Using Nuclei Lysis Solution, genomic DNA was extracted from unfractionated peripheral blood mononuclear cells that were either fresh or cryopreserved. Of note for this clone: Its antigen remains unidentified. Per-base qualities were not stored, and no clone one base away is much larger.

The immunoSEQ assay, a bias-controlled multiplex PCR using V- and J-specific primers, was used to amplify TCR beta CDR3 regions from genomic DNA. In a second PCR step, the CDR3 amplicons were tagged with a proprietary barcode plus Illumina adapter sequences. CDR3 libraries were sequenced on an Illumina MiSeq instrument. Per the authors' processing: Export and quality control were performed with immunoSEQ Analyzer 3.0, and downstream analyses were performed with R Bioconductor and Immunarch. Repertoire metrics were calculated using only productive rearrangements within the normalized downsampled data set. Clonotypes larger than 5 templates in the normalized cohort were defined as pathologically expanded. Repertoire diversity was measured with the Inverse Simpson Index. CMV-specificity analyses were carried out on the non-normalized data set to capture all clonotypes. Held by TCRdb, this immuneACCESS table contains in-frame sequences only and omits some clones. Under half of the omission traces to an unresolved V gene where checked; the cause of the rest is unknown. D and trimming come from the DNA, and the V and J calls and clone size come from that table. This sample has fewer than 40,000 clones in its table, and over 70% of those were observed once. The ten top clones hold about 2% of the sample.

V and J lose 6 bases and 1 base, and a span of 19 bases separates them. CDR1 and CDR2 are drawn from the germline V gene: SNHLY, FYNNEI. The cysteine opens and the phenylalanine closes a CDR3 of 16 amino acids. Only the CDR3 DNA stays, 48 bases, in frame from base 1. The clonotype was recovered from a woman aged 40 to 55 in good health. Some clones in this sample may be carry-over from other donors' samples. The specimen was peripheral blood mononuclear cells. The chain uses TRBV2 and TRBJ2-7; TRBD1 might be the D gene, on 6 matching bases. Here the CDR3 is given as CASSEQGPLLSYEQYF. The DNA sequence is TGTGCCAGCAGCGAACAGGGTCCCTTACTTTCCTACGAGCAGTACTTC.